This passage covers 24 T cell receptor beta chains from one sample sequenced in a study of T cell repertoires in cytomegalovirus infection. From the reads, TCRdb called clonotypes with MiXCR, one entry per CDR3 protein. This table holds a few hundred thousand distinct CDR3 sequences, 35% to 50% found once. The antigens these receptors bind are not known. Sample: cultured PBMCs, taken from culture after CMV antigen stimulation. All receptors come from a human donor in good health (CMV status not recorded). Some clones in this sample may be carry-over from other donors' samples.

This clonotype occurred a few times. The chain combines TRBV7-2 with TRBJ1-1; TRBD1 matches at 9 bases. The V and J ends lost 5 bases and 11 bases, in that order; junction bases with no gene match: 9. The CDR3 runs 13 residues. CDR1 and CDR2 (germline): SGHTA, FQGNSA. The CDR3 DNA sequence: TGTGCCAGCAGCAGCACCGGGACAGGGCTGGCTTTCTTT. It codes for CASSSTGTGLAFF.

The J gene is TRBJ1-1, the V gene TRBV29-1, with D uncertain. The CDR3 is made up of 12 amino acids. Germline assignment: CDR1 SQVTM and CDR2 ANQGSEA. V lost 4 bases and J 5 bases, leaving 11 bases between the germline ends. CDR3 nucleotides: TGCAGCGTTGCCGACATTGGGACTGAAGCTTTCTTT. This encodes CSVADIGTEAFF.

This chain links TRBV20-1 with TRBJ2-7; D might be TRBD2 (6 bases). V was trimmed by 6 bases and J by 2 bases, leaving 17 bases between them. The germline V gene encodes CDR1 DFQATT and CDR2 SNEGSKA (reference sequence). The CDR3 totals 14 residues. CDR3 nucleotides: TGCAGTGCCCATGCGTTACGGGGGACCTACGAGCAGTACTTC. It codes for CSAHALRGTYEQYF.

The CDR3 reads CSAREGGGGNEQFF. The CDR3 nucleotides read TGCAGTGCTAGAGAGGGGGGGGGGGGCAATGAGCAGTTCTTC. The rearrangement links TRBV20-1 to TRBJ2-1, with 7 bases matching TRBD2. The germline CDR1 and CDR2 sequences are DFQATT and SNEGSKA (reference sequence). The CDR3 covers 14 residues. V dropped 0 bases and J dropped 6; count of bases not matched to a gene: 5.

This clonotype was picked up a small number of times. CDR3 protein: CSARDSGGSYGYTF. Written as DNA, the CDR3 is TGCAGTGCTAGAGATTCAGGGGGGAGCTATGGCTACACCTTC. The chain links TRBV20-1 to TRBJ1-2, with 7 positions matching TRBD1. CDR3 length equals 14 residues. J gave up 4 bases and V 0 bases, and 5 bases lay outside the gene matches. The germline CDR1 and CDR2 sequences are DFQATT and SNEGSKA (reference sequence).

This clonotype was seen repeatedly, ten times or more. The chain recombines TRBV20-1 with TRBJ2-7; TRBD2 is a possible D gene (5 bases). CDR1 and CDR2 (germline): DFQATT, SNEGSKA (reference sequence). The CDR3 spans 14 residues. Trimming pared 6 bases from V and 3 bases from J, leaving 18 bases between. The CDR3 nucleotides read TGCAGTGCGTATGGAAGCGGTACGTTCTACGAGCAGTACTTC. It translates to CSAYGSGTFYEQYF.

The CDR3 protein is CAVQLAGARNEQFF. The CDR3 DNA reads TGTGCCGTCCAACTAGCGGGAGCCCGCAATGAGCAGTTCTTC. The chain joins TRBV30 to TRBJ2-1; 11 bases map to TRBD2. Germline CDR1 GTSNPN, CDR2 SVGIG (reference sequence). V lost 8 bases to trimming and J lost 6 bases; unmatched junction nucleotides: 9. This CDR3 comprises 14 residues.

This clonotype came up many times. The CDR3 region has the DNA TGTGCCAGCAGTTGGACTAGCGGGAGTATTGCGGGTGAGCAGTTCTTC. Translating it yields CASSWTSGSIAGEQFF. This chain links TRBV11-2 with TRBJ2-1; TRBD2 aligns across 13 bases. V shed 6 bases and J 9 bases; nucleotides not matched to a gene: 11. Germline CDR1 and CDR2: SGHAT and FQNNGV. The CDR3 runs 16 residues.

V is TRBV5-1 and J is TRBJ2-3, with 12 nucleotides matching TRBD2. The V and J ends lost 0 bases and 5 bases, in that order; junction bases with no gene match: 1. The CDR3 loop spans 15 amino acids. Germline assignment: CDR1 SGHRS and CDR2 YFSETQ. As DNA, the CDR3 is TGCGCCAGCAGCTTGGAACTAGCGGGAGGAGATACGCAGTATTTT. Residues: CASSLELAGGDTQYF.

This chain links TRBV7-8 with TRBJ2-1; no clear D gene. The CDR3 consists of 15 residues. Germline V gives CDR1 SGHVS, CDR2 FQNEAQ. Trimming pared 4 bases from V and 8 bases from J, leaving 18 bases between. CDR3 protein: CASSSTLDWSYEQFF. DNA of the CDR3: TGTGCCAGCAGCTCCACCCTTGACTGGTCGTATGAGCAGTTCTTC.

The genes are TRBV2 and TRBJ1-2; D uncertain. Trimming pared 6 bases from V and 8 bases from J, leaving 10 bases between. CDR1 is SNHLY and CDR2 is FYNNEI in the germline V gene. CDR3 length: 11 residues. CDR3 amino acids: CASSLIKGYTF. The CDR3 nucleotides read TGTGCCAGCAGCCTGATAAAGGGCTACACCTTC.

The rearrangement links TRBV5-1 to TRBJ2-3; 8 positions agree with TRBD1. J gave up 2 bases and V 3 bases, and 2 bases lay outside the gene matches. The CDR3 consists of 14 residues. Germline V gives CDR1 SGHRS, CDR2 YFSETQ. The chain's CDR3 is CASSWGQDTDTQYF. In DNA, the CDR3 is TGCGCCAGCAGCTGGGGACAGGACACAGATACGCAGTATTTT.

This clonotype was observed a few times. This chain uses TRBV10-3 with TRBJ1-5; D is ambiguous. CDR1 and CDR2 from the germline V gene are ENHRY and SYGVKD. V lost 6 bases to trimming and J lost 0 bases, with 6 bases between them. CDR3 size: 13 residues. The CDR3 coding sequence is TGTGCCATCAGGGAAAATAGCAATCAGCCCCAGCATTTT. It translates to CAIRENSNQPQHF.

This clonotype turned up a few times. J is TRBJ2-3 and V is TRBV20-1; 12 bases align to TRBD1. After removal of 6 bases from V and 4 bases from J, the junction contained 5 bases not matched to a gene. Germline-derived CDR1 and CDR2 are DFQATT and SNEGSKA (reference sequence). The length of the CDR3 is 14 residues. CDR3 bases: TGCAGTGCAAAAGGGACAGGGGGCCCAGATACGCAGTATTTT. This translates into CSAKGTGGPDTQYF.

The chain couples TRBV20-1 to TRBJ1-5; no definite D call. This CDR3 contains 13 residues. V was clipped by 5 bases and J by 0 bases, with 8 bases between them. Germline values: CDR1 DFQATT, CDR2 SNEGSKA (reference sequence). Here the CDR3 reads CSALVNSNQPQHF. CDR3 nucleotides: TGCAGTGCTTTGGTAAATAGCAATCAGCCCCAGCATTTT.

The chain employs TRBV7-2 and TRBJ2-3, with 13 bases fitting TRBD2. The junction had 8 bases not matched to a gene; V was cut back by 4 bases and J by 7 bases. This CDR3 is 16 amino acids long. Germline values: CDR1 SGHTA, CDR2 FQGNSA. The CDR3 is CASSSWTSGRLNTQYF. The CDR3 DNA reads as TGTGCCAGCAGCTCCTGGACTAGCGGGAGATTGAATACGCAGTATTTT.

The rearrangement links TRBV25-1 to TRBJ2-5; 10 bases line up with TRBD1. Trimming removed 3 bases from V and 5 bases from J; junction bases left unmatched: 6. This CDR3 is 15 amino acids long. Germline CDR1 is MGHDK and CDR2 is SYGVNS. This CDR3 is CASSEGDRGHETQYF. CDR3 bases: TGTGCCAGCAGTGAGGGGGACAGGGGTCACGAGACCCAGTACTTC.

The chain carries TRBV7-9 and TRBJ2-1; the match to TRBD2 covers 9 bases. Germline-derived CDR1 and CDR2 are SEHNR and FQNEAQ (reference sequence). Trimming cost V 2 bases and J 4 bases; bases outside gene matches: 12. The CDR3 covers 18 residues. DNA for the CDR3: TGTGCCAGCAGCTTAAGAAATAGCGGGAGAGGGGTTTACAATGAGCAGTTCTTC. This gives the protein CASSLRNSGRGVYNEQFF.

Only a few counts were recorded for this clonotype. The CDR3 region is CSVRGRDASTF. The CDR3 DNA reads TGCAGCGTACGAGGACGGGACGCTAGCACCTTC. The chain uses TRBV29-1 and TRBJ1-2, with a possible D match to TRBD1 (5 bases). In germline, CDR1 is SQVTM, CDR2 ANQGSEA. The V end was cut by 6 bases, the J end by 13 bases, with 18 bases between. The CDR3 covers 11 residues.

The genes are TRBV11-2 and TRBJ2-7, with 8 bases fitting TRBD2. The germline V gene encodes CDR1 SGHAT and CDR2 FQNNGV. The ends lost 5 bases at V and 4 bases at J; junction bases unmatched: 13. The CDR3 is made up of 16 amino acids. The CDR3 DNA reads TGTGCCAGCAGCCCAGATGGGCGGGGGGCGGCTTACGAGCAGTACTTC. Amino acids: CASSPDGRGAAYEQYF.

The gene calls are TRBV7-2 and TRBJ1-2; D ambiguous. Trimming shortened V by 2 bases and J by 2 bases, and 9 bases separated the two germline ends. Per the germline V gene, CDR1 is SGHTA and CDR2 is FQGNSA. The CDR3 spans 14 residues. CDR3 sequence reads: CASSLTYNNYGYTF. In nucleotides, the CDR3 is TGTGCCAGCAGCTTAACATACAACAACTATGGCTACACCTTC. Looking up the rest from reference TRBV7-2 and TRBJ1-2 gives the full variable domain: GAGVSQSPSNKVTEKGKDVELRCDPISGHTALYWYRQSLGQGLEFLIYFQGNSAPDKSGLPSDRFSAERTGGSVSTLTIQRTQQEDSAVYLCASSLTYNNYGYTFGSGTRLTVV.

CDR3 region: CSAVGQGAYEQYF. CDR3 nucleotide sequence: TGCAGCGCCGTGGGACAGGGGGCCTACGAGCAGTACTTC. This sequence joins TRBV29-1 and TRBJ2-7, with 11 positions matching TRBD1. The length of the CDR3 is 13 residues. The V segment lost 7 bases and the J segment 2 bases; nucleotides outside the gene matches: 4. Germline V gene lookup returns CDR1 SQVTM and CDR2 ANQGSEA.

V and J are TRBV7-2 and TRBJ2-3; either TRBD1 or TRBD2 may fit D (5 bases each). CDR1 and CDR2 (germline): SGHTA, FQGNSA. Trimming stripped 5 bases from V and 4 bases from J, with 13 bases between. The CDR3 extends over 14 amino acids. The CDR3, as DNA: TGTGCCAGCAGCCCCGAGGGGCTTTCAGATACGCAGTATTTT. As protein: CASSPEGLSDTQYF.

The V gene is TRBV4-1, the J gene TRBJ1-6; tentative D call: TRBD1 (5 bases). V was cut by 0 bases and J by 9 bases, with 18 bases left in between. This CDR3 comprises 17 residues. The germline V gene has CDR1 MGHRA and CDR2 YSYEKL. The CDR3 DNA reads as TGCGCCAGCAGCCAAGAGCCTGGGGGAGGGGTCATTTCACCCCTCCACTTT. Amino acids: CASSQEPGGGVISPLHF.